The 14 T cell receptor beta chains given below trace back to one sample, sequenced in a study of T cells in women clearing cervical HPV infection. Assay: immunoSEQ multiplex PCR; the TCRdb copy retains only in-frame clones and omits some. Its clone listing holds around 35,000 clones. Material for sequencing was blood buffy coat. The receptors stem from a woman between 18 and 69 years old with a cervical HPV16 infection that either progressed to CIN3+ or cleared (not recorded which).

Note on this clone: The CDR3 goes on 3 residues after the read ends, and that part is filled in from the germline J gene. V is TRBV7-2 and J is TRBJ1-4, with 7 bases fitting TRBD1. This CDR3 has 15 residues. Germline-derived CDR1 and CDR2 are SGHTA and FQGNSA. CDR3 DNA (partial): TGTGCCAGCAGCACCGACAGGGCTGGGGCCAACGTA. Translating it yields CASSTDRAGANV. From start to end, the CDR3 is CASSTDRAGANVLFF.

Notes on this clone: The DNA ends 3 residues before the CDR3 does, and the rest of the CDR3 is filled in from the germline J gene. The chain couples TRBV7-9 to TRBJ2-7; unclear D gene. This CDR3 contains 12 residues. Germline loops: CDR1 SEHNR, CDR2 FQNEAQ (reference sequence). V dropped 5 bases and J dropped 3 bases, with 8 bases sitting between them. The CDR3 loop reads CASSAYYYEQYF. The sequenced CDR3 bases are TGTGCCAGCAGCGCCTATTACTACGAG.

A word on this clone: The read comes to an end 3 residues before the CDR3 does, leaving the germline J gene to fill in the end. V is TRBV19 and J is TRBJ1-2; D might be TRBD1 (6 bases). In germline, CDR1 is LNHDA, CDR2 SQIVND (reference sequence). The CDR3 covers 10 residues. The DNA read from the CDR3 is TGTGCCAGCTCCGCGGGACAC. It encodes CASSAGH. The CDR3 reads in full as CASSAGHYTF. Variable domain in full (rest from reference TRBV19 and TRBJ1-2): DGGITQSPKYLFRKEGQNVTLSCEQNLNHDAMYWYRQDPGQGLRLIYYSQIVNDFQKGDIAEGYSVSREKKESFPLTVTSAQKNPTAFYLCASSAGHYTFGSGTRLTVV.

Comment on this clone: The sequence runs out 3 residues before the end of the CDR3; the remainder is reconstructed from the germline J gene. The same CDR3 can be traced to other DNA sequences in this sample. The chain is built from TRBV20-1 and TRBJ2-5; 7 bases are a match to TRBD1. V dropped 4 bases and J dropped 2; count of bases not matched to a gene: 1. The V gene's germline CDR1 is DFQATT and CDR2 SNEGSKA (reference sequence). The CDR3 loop spans 12 amino acids. The CDR3 loop reads CSATGQQETQYF. The sequenced CDR3 bases are TGCAGTGCTACGGGACAGCAAGAGACC.

CDR3 residues: CASSQVDLLSYNEQFF. CDR3 bases read: TGCGCCAGCAGCCAAGTCGACTTACTCTCCTACAATGAG. The chain carries TRBV4-1 and TRBJ2-1; D ambiguous. The CDR3 end lies 3 residues beyond the end of the read and is filled in from the germline J gene. The germline gives CDR1 MGHRA, CDR2 YSYEKL. Trimming pared 1 base from V and 0 bases from J, leaving 10 bases between. This CDR3 spans 16 amino acids.

As concerns this clone: The read halts 3 residues ahead of the CDR3 end, with the missing end drawn from the germline J gene. V usage is TRBV2 and J usage is TRBJ1-4, with D possibly being TRBD1 (5 bases). The CDR3 covers 14 residues. Germline V gene data show CDR1 as SNHLY and CDR2 as FYNNEI. The CDR3 loop reads CASSDSSGANVLFF. The part of the CDR3 DNA that was read is TGTGCCAGCAGTGACAGCTCTGGGGCCAACGTA.

Remarks on this clone: The read finishes 3 residues shy of the CDR3 end, and the germline J gene is used to complete it. The chain recombines TRBV10-2 with TRBJ2-2; the match to TRBD1 covers 8 bases. Germline loops: CDR1 WSHSY, CDR2 SAAADI. The CDR3 is 15 amino acids. V dropped 8 bases and J dropped 5; count of bases not matched to a gene: 10. The part of the CDR3 DNA that was read is TGCGCCAGCTTAGGACAGGGAAGGGAGACCGGGGAG. Translating gives CASLGQGRETGE. The entire CDR3 is CASLGQGRETGELFF.

On this clone: The read halts 3 residues ahead of the CDR3 end, with the missing end drawn from the germline J gene. V is TRBV7-3 and J is TRBJ2-7; TRBD1 aligns across 9 bases. Germline CDR1 and CDR2: SGHTA and FQGTGA. V trimming: 5 bases; J trimming: 6 bases; junction bases outside the gene matches: 5. CDR3 length equals 13 residues. The CDR3 protein is CASSPGTGSEQYF. The covered CDR3 bases are TGTGCCAGCAGCCCCGGGACAGGGTCCGAG.

Comments on this clone: The read stops 3 residues short of the end of the CDR3; the missing end is completed from the germline J gene. The chain couples TRBV7-9 to TRBJ2-5; D ambiguous. The V end was cut by 1 base, the J end by 1 base, with 4 bases between. This CDR3 is 13 amino acids long. Looked up from germline, CDR1 is SEHNR and CDR2 is FQNEAQ (reference sequence). The CDR3 DNA, read in part, is TGTGCCAGCAGCTTAGGAGGCCAAGAGACC. Amino acid sequence: CASSLGGQET. The CDR3 as a whole reads CASSLGGQETQYF.

Here the CDR3 reads CASSVEDRPGFYEQYF. The covered CDR3 bases are TGTGCCAGCAGCGTCGAGGACAGGCCGGGCTTCTACGAG. This chain links TRBV9 with TRBJ2-7; 7 nucleotides agree with TRBD1. Coverage ceases 3 residues before the CDR3 finishes, and the germline J gene fills in the end. This CDR3 region has 16 residues. CDR1 and CDR2 (germline): SGDLS, YYNGEE. The V gene end was trimmed by 2 bases and the J gene end by 3 bases; junction bases not matched to a gene: 11.

A word on this clone: The CDR3 end is not reached by the read, which stops 3 residues before it; the germline J gene fills it in. The chain is built from TRBV29-1 and TRBJ1-1; D uncertain. The CDR3 spans 14 residues. Trimming left V 2 bases short and J 0 bases short, with 10 bases between. In germline, CDR1 is SQVTM, CDR2 ANQGSEA. CDR3 region: CSVEPGFMNTEAFF. Incomplete CDR3 DNA: TGCAGCGTTGAACCAGGTTTCATGAACACTGAA. Supplemented by reference TRBV29-1 and TRBJ1-1, the full variable domain reads SAVISQKPSRDICQRGTSLTIQCQVDSQVTMMFWYRQQPGQSLTLIATANQGSEATYESGFVIDKFPISRPNLTFSTLTVSNMSPEDSSIYLCSVEPGFMNTEAFFGQGTRLTVV.

With respect to this clone: The CDR3 is cut off 3 residues early in the read; its end comes from the germline J gene. The V call is TRBV18, the J call TRBJ1-6; D gene ambiguous. The length of the CDR3 is 14 residues. Trimming removed 5 bases from V and 10 bases from J, with 15 bases in between. Germline V gene sequence: CDR1 KGHSH, CDR2 LQKENI. This CDR3 is CASSEAELNSPLHF. The sequenced CDR3 bases are TGTGCCAGCTCAGAGGCAGAACTAAACTCACCC.

As concerns this clone: The read ends 3 residues before the CDR3 terminus; that terminus is restored from the germline J gene. The chain recombines TRBV20-1 with TRBJ1-6, with 8 bases matching TRBD1. The V and J ends lost 3 bases and 4 bases, in that order; junction bases with no gene match: 8. Germline-derived CDR1 and CDR2 are DFQATT and SNEGSKA (reference sequence). The CDR3 contains 16 residues. The sequenced part of the CDR3 DNA is TGCAGTGCTAGTCCCCAACGGGACAGGTATAATTCACCC. Its protein is CSASPQRDRYNSP. The CDR3 as a whole reads CSASPQRDRYNSPLHF.

CDR3 DNA (partial): TGTGCCATCAGTGAAAGGGGCATCGGCTACGAG. Its protein product is CAISERGIGYE. The complete CDR3 reads CAISERGIGYEQYF. The chain links TRBV10-3 to TRBJ2-7; TRBD1 might be the D (5 bases). The read stops 3 residues short of the end of the CDR3; the missing end is completed from the germline J gene. Germline V gene lookup returns CDR1 ENHRY and CDR2 SYGVKD. V lost 3 bases and J lost 3, with 12 bases in between. The length of the CDR3 is 14 residues.